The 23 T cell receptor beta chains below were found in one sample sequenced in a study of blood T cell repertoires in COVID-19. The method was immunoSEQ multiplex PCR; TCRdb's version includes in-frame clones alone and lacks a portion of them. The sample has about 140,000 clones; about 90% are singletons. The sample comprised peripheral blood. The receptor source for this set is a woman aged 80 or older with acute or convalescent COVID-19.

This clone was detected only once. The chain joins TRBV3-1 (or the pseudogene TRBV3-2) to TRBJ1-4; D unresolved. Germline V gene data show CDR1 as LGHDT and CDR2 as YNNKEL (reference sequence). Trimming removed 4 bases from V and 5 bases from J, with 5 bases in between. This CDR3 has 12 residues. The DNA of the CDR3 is TGTGCCAGCAGCCTATTAAATGAAAAACTGTTTTTT. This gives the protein CASSLLNEKLFF.

CDR3 protein: CASSGVTGPQHF. The CDR3 coding sequence is TGTGCCAGCAGTGGGGTAACGGGGCCCCAGCATTTT. The chain links TRBV2 to TRBJ1-5, with D unclear. Germline V CDR1 and CDR2: SNHLY, FYNNEI. Deletions cut 4 bases from V and 9 bases from J, with 10 bases between. CDR3 length equals 12 residues.

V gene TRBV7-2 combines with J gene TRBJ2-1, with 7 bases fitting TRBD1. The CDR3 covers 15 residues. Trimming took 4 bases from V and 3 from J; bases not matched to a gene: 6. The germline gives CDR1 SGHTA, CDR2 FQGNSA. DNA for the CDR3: TGTGCCAGCAGCTCGCCCCGGGACAGCTACAATGAGCAGTTCTTC. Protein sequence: CASSSPRDSYNEQFF.

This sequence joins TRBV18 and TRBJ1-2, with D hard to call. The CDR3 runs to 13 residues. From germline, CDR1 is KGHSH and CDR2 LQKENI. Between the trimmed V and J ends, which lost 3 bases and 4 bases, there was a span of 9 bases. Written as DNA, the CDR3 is TGTGCCAGCTCACCGGAAGAGGGCTATGGCTACACCTTC. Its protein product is CASSPEEGYGYTF.

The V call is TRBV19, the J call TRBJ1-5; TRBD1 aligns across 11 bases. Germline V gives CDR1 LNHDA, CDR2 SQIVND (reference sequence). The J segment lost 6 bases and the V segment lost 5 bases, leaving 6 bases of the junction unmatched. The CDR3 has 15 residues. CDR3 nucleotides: TGTGCCAGTAGTCCTGGACAGGGGGCGGGTCAGCCCCAGCATTTT. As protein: CASSPGQGAGQPQHF.

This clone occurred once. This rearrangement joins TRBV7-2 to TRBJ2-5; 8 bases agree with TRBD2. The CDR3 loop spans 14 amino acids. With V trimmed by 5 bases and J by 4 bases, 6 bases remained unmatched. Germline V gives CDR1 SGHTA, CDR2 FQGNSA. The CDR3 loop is CASSPTSVRETQYF. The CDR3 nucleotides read TGTGCCAGCAGCCCGACTAGCGTCCGAGAGACCCAGTACTTC.

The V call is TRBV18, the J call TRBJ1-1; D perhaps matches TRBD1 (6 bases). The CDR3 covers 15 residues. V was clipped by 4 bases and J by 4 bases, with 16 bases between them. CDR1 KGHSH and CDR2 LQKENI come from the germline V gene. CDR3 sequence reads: CASSQTAGGLTEAFF. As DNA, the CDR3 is TGTGCCAGCTCACAGACTGCTGGGGGCCTCACTGAAGCTTTCTTT.

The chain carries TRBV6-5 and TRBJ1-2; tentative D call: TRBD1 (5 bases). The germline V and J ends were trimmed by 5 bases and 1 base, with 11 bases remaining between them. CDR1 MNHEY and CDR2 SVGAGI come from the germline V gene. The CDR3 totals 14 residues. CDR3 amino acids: CASSTQEGNYGYTF. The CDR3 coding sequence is TGTGCCAGCAGTACACAGGAGGGTAACTATGGCTACACCTTC.

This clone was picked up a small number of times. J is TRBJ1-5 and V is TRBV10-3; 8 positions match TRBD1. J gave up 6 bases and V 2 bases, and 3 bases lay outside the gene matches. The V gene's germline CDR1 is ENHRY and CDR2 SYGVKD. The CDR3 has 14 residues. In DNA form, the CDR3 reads TGTGCCATCAGTGAGGGACAGGGAAGTCAGCCCCAGCATTTT. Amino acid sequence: CAISEGQGSQPQHF.

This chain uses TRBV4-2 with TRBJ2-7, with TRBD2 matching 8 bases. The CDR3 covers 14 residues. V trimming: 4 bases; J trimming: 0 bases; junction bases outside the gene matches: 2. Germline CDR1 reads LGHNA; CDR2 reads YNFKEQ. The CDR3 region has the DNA TGTGCCAGCAGCCGAGCGGGGGCCTCCTACGAGCAGTACTTC. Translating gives CASSRAGASYEQYF.

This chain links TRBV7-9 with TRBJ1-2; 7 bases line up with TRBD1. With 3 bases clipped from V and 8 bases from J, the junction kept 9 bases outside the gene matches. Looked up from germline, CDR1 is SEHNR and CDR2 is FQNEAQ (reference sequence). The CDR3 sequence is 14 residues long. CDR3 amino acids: CASSFATRGQGYTF. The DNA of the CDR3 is TGTGCCAGCAGCTTCGCGACAAGGGGGCAAGGCTACACCTTC.

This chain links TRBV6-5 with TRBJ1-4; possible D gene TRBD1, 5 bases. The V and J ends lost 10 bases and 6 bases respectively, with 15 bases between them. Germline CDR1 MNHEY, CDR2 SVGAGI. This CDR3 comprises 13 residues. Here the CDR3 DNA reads TGTGCCATCTCCGGGGGTCGGGATGAAAAACTGTTTTTT. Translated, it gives CAISGGRDEKLFF.

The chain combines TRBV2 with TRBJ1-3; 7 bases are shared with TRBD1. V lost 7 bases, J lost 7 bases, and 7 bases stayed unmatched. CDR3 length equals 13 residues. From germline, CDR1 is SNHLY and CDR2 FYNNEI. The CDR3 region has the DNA TGTGCCAGCATTGACAGGGCCGGCAACACCATATATTTT. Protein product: CASIDRAGNTIYF.

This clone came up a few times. CDR3 in amino acids: CASSWVRAGDTQYF. DNA of the CDR3: TGTGCCAGCAGTTGGGTCCGCGCAGGAGATACGCAGTATTTT. This chain joins TRBV6-6 and TRBJ2-3; D not certain. Germline V gene sequence: CDR1 MNHNY, CDR2 SVGAGI (reference sequence). The CDR3 consists of 14 residues. V was clipped by 4 bases and J by 5 bases, with 13 bases between them.

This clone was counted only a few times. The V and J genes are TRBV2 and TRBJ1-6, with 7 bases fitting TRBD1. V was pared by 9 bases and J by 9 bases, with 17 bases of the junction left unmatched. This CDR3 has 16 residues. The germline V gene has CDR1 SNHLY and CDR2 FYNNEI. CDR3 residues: CASLLVRGILGSPLHF. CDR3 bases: TGTGCCAGTCTTCTAGTCAGGGGGATACTTGGTTCACCCCTCCACTTT.

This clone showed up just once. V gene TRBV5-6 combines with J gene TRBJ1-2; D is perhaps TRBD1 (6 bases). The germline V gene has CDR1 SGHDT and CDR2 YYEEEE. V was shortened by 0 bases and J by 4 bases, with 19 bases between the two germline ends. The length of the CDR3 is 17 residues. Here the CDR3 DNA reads TGTGCCAGCAGCTTGGACCGGGACATTGGGCCAGGCTATGGCTACACCTTC. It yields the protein CASSLDRDIGPGYGYTF.

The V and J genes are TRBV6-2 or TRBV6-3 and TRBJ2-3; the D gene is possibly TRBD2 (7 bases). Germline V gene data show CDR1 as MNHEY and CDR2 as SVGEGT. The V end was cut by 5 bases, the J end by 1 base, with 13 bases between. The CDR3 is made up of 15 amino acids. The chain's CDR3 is CASSPRGGGTDTQYF. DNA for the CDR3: TGTGCCAGCAGTCCCCGAGGGGGGGGCACAGATACGCAGTATTTT.

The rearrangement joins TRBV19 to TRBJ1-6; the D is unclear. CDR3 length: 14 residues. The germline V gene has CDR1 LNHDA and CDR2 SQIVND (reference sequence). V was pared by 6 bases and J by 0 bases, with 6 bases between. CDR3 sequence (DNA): TGTGCCAGTAGGCCGAGCTCCTATAATTCACCCCTCCACTTT. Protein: CASRPSSYNSPLHF.

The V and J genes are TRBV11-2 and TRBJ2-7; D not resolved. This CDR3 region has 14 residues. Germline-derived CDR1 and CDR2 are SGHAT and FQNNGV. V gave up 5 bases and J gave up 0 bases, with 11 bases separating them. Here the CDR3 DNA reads TGTGCCAGCAGCCTTCATCCAGGCTCCTACGAGCAGTACTTC. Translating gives CASSLHPGSYEQYF.

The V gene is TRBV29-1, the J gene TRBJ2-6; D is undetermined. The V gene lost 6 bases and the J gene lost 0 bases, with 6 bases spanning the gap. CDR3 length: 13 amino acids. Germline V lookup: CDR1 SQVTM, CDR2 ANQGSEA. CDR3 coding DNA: TGCAGCGTGGCGGTCTCTGGGGCCAACGTCCTGACTTTC. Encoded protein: CSVAVSGANVLTF.

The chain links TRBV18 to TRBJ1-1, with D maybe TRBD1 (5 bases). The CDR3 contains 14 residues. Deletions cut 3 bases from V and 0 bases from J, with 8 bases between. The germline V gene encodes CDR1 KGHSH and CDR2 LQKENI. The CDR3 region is CASSPTEMNTEAFF. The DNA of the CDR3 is TGTGCCAGCTCACCGACAGAGATGAACACTGAAGCTTTCTTT.

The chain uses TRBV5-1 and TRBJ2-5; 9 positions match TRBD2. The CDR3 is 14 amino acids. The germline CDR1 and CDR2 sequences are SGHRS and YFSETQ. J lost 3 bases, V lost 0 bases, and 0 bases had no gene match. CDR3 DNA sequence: TGCGCCAGCAGCTTGGCTAGCGGGGAAGAGACCCAGTACTTC. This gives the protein CASSLASGEETQYF.

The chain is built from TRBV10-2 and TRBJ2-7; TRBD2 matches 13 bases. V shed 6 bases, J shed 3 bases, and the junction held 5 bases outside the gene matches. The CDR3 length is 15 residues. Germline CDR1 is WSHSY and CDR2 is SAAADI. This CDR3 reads CASRGGLAGVYEQYF. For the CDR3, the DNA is TGCGCCAGCAGGGGAGGACTAGCGGGGGTCTACGAGCAGTACTTC.